This T cell receptor beta chain appears in the sequencing data of a study of response to subunit inactivated influenza vaccine. V lost 6 bases, J lost 2 bases, and 13 bases lay in between. From germline, CDR1 is MNHNS and CDR2 SASEGT. The CDR3 loop spans 14 amino acids. Each CDR3 protein is one row after TCRdb ran MiXCR on the RT-PCR reads. This table has approximately 200,000 distinct CDR3 sequences, roughly 14% appearing once. To note about this clonotype: Its matching antigen is unknown.

The study, taken as a whole, reports: Authors suggested that a seasonal influenza vaccination recruits few new T cells each time.

The clonotype comes from a man between 50 and 59 years old who received an inactivated influenza vaccine. This specimen consisted of CD8+ T cells sorted from PBMCs, obtained 5 days after vaccination. This chain joins TRBV6-1 and TRBJ1-2, with D perhaps TRBD1 (5 bases). Here the CDR3 reads CASSPDQGNYGYTF. In nucleotides, the CDR3 is TGTGCCAGCAGCCCCGACCAGGGAAACTATGGCTACACCTTC.